This TCR beta chain was recorded in a study of early T cells in non-severe SARS-CoV-2 infection. Study-wide background: Unsorted whole-blood RNA was sequenced in bulk, leaving chains unpaired.

Study observations and caveats: Using VDJdb, the matching emphasized anti-spike CD8 responses while missing private and CD4 specificities.

The CDR3 spans 14 residues. Germline lookup yields CDR1 SGHVS and CDR2 FNYEAQ. V lost 0 bases and J lost 3, with 9 bases in between. This clonotype was detected only a few times. Its antigen remains unidentified. The protocol attached unique molecular identifiers to individual cDNA molecules. Via MiXCR, TCRdb re-called the 5' RACE reads, giving one row per CDR3 protein. In the table there are approximately 42,000 distinct CDR3 sequences, 7% to 7.5% of which are singletons. Sequencing was done on a sample of whole blood. The chain combines TRBV7-6 with TRBJ2-7, with D maybe TRBD1 (6 bases). The sequence came from an adult who was a healthcare worker with PCR-confirmed SARS-CoV-2 infection or an uninfected control (not recorded which). This CDR3 is CASSLAGTNYEQYF. The CDR3 bases are TGTGCCAGCAGCTTAGCGGGGACAAACTACGAGCAGTACTTC.